The entry below describes one T cell receptor (beta chain). No antigen is known for it. The sample is drawn from a study of beta chain features in type 1 diabetes. Findings and limits, study-wide: Any HLA type influence on TCRB rearrangement was left unresolved here. The study found moderately but significantly shorter TCRB CDR3s in all four CD4+ subsets of Type 1 diabetes patients. Researchers reported that naive, central memory and Treg TCRB repertoires appeared more similar in patients than in healthy donors.

The germline CDR1 and CDR2 sequences are KGHSH and LQKENI. The V segment lost 11 bases and the J segment 1 base; nucleotides outside the gene matches: 10. The CDR3 extends over 15 amino acids. Expressed TCRB transcripts were sequenced after all isolated RNA was converted to cDNA. The assay was immunoSEQ multiplex PCR, and TCRdb's table has in-frame clones only and misses some. This repertoire shows 330,000 or so clones, roughly an eighth found once; its top ten account for over 0.008%. The rearrangement joins TRBV18 to TRBJ1-3; 8 bases align to TRBD1. The sample comprised naive CD4+ T cells from blood. The receptor was derived from a woman younger than 30 with type 1 diabetes. The CDR3 is CAGSGGASSGNTIYF. The CDR3 nucleotides read TGTGCCGGATCAGGGGGCGCAAGTTCTGGAAACACCATATATTTT.